This T cell receptor (beta chain) was identified during a study of blood T cell repertoires in COVID-19. Study-level background: T cells, B-cell-depleted T cells, or PBMCs supplied cDNA or gDNA.

From germline, CDR1 is MNHNY and CDR2 SVGAGI (reference sequence). This CDR3 contains 14 residues. With V trimmed by 4 bases and J by 4 bases, 4 bases remained unmatched. In the original workflow: Cell counts per sample came from amplifying reference gene primers. Some clones are missing from TCRdb's copy, which holds only in-frame ones; the method was immunoSEQ multiplex PCR. The V and J calls and the clone size are those of that table, but D and trimming were determined from the DNA. The data show tens of thousands of clones, with about 92% seen just once and roughly 1% held by the top ten. The genes are TRBV6-6 and TRBJ1-1, with 9 bases fitting TRBD1. The receptor comes from a male donor with active COVID-19. Material: peripheral blood. Here the CDR3 reads CASSSTGGATEAFF. CDR3 DNA sequence: TGTGCCAGCAGTTCGACAGGGGGGGCCACTGAAGCTTTCTTT.